This is a list of T cell receptor beta chains from one sample in a study of blood T cell repertoires in COVID-19. Only in-frame clones appear in the TCRdb table, and some are missing; sequencing was by immunoSEQ multiplex PCR. The table shows over 80,000 clones, with around 79% occurring only once. Sequenced sample: peripheral blood. These receptors all stem from a woman of 80 years or more with active or convalescent COVID-19. CDR3s include the opening cysteine and the closing phenylalanine or tryptophan. A D gene is named only where the DNA matches it firmly.

CDR3 length | J gene | D gene | V gene | CDR3 protein
14 | TRBJ2-1 | . | TRBV6-6 | CASSYPGTQNEQFF
14 | TRBJ1-1 | . | TRBV9 | CASSVDSGNTEAFF
17 | TRBJ1-4 | . | TRBV5-1 | CASSFNVRGSVNEKLFF
13 | TRBJ2-5 | . | TRBV6-1 | CATQSHSGETQYF
16 | TRBJ2-1 | TRBD2 | TRBV5-8 | CASSYPAGSSYNEQFF
15 | TRBJ2-7 | . | TRBV9 | CASSVGREEAYEQYF
17 | TRBJ2-1 | TRBD2 | TRBV5-4 | CASSGGLAGGTYNEQFF
13 | TRBJ1-5 | TRBD1 | TRBV30 | CAWAGGDNQPQHF
13 | TRBJ2-5 | . | TRBV12-3/TRBV12-4 | CASSQGWQETQYF
15 | TRBJ2-1 | TRBD2 | TRBV7-3 | CASSPRRAGHNEQFF
14 | TRBJ2-5 | TRBD2 | TRBV11-2 | CASSRLAGKETQYF
12 | TRBJ2-3 | . | TRBV6-2/TRBV6-3 | CASSYVINTQYF
15 | TRBJ1-6 | . | TRBV19 | CASSMRLTGNSPLHF
15 | TRBJ1-2 | . | TRBV27 | CASSLIPIGRGGYTF
15 | TRBJ2-5 | TRBD2 | TRBV15 | CATSKGLASIETQYF
13 | TRBJ1-5 | . | TRBV2 | CASSVGTLQPQHF
13 | TRBJ1-3 | . | TRBV27 | CASSLTGGNTIYF
17 | TRBJ2-2 | . | TRBV11-3 | CASSLVAGRLNTGELFF
14 | TRBJ1-1 | . | TRBV27 | CASSFEGAYTEAFF
14 | TRBJ2-1 | . | TRBV20-1 | CSASTNPTYNEQFF
14 | TRBJ2-7 | TRBD2 | TRBV11-2 | CASSLALAGAEQYF
15 | TRBJ1-5 | TRBD1 | TRBV30 | CAWSPVGQASGPQHF
16 | TRBJ2-1 | TRBD2 | TRBV27 | CASSFRLAGGPHEQFF
15 | TRBJ2-7 | TRBD1 | TRBV7-9 | CASSPTGTGASEQYF
13 | TRBJ1-1 | . | TRBV6-5 | CASRLTFNTEAFF
16 | TRBJ2-3 | TRBD2 | TRBV11-2 | CASSFGTSGSADTQYF
15 | TRBJ2-3 | TRBD2 | TRBV28 | CASSSLAGGADTQYF
16 | TRBJ2-1 | . | TRBV9 | CASSVSGPHSYNEQFF
14 | TRBJ2-5 | . | TRBV11-2 | CASSLVTGQETQYF
14 | TRBJ2-1 | TRBD2 | TRBV27 | CASSLASSSNEQFF
12 | TRBJ1-5 | TRBD1 | TRBV27 | CASDRGNQPQHF
14 | TRBJ2-5 | . | TRBV5-1 | CASSLGPPQETQYF
13 | TRBJ1-1 | . | TRBV7-9 | CASSSGQNTEAFF
17 | TRBJ2-5 | TRBD2 | TRBV7-2 | CASSSASGTSGRETQYF
15 | TRBJ1-5 | . | TRBV2 | CASSVVPGSNQPQHF
17 | TRBJ1-1 | . | TRBV18 | CASSGTPGQGSNTEAFF
14 | TRBJ2-3 | . | TRBV2 | CASSDARSTDTQYF
19 | TRBJ2-3 | TRBD1 | TRBV12-5 | CVLVAAGTGVGFCTDTQYF
16 | TRBJ2-7 | TRBD2 | TRBV9 | CASSVGAWREMNEQYF
13 | TRBJ2-7 | TRBD2 | TRBV28 | CASMGGPPYEQYF
16 | TRBJ1-3 | . | TRBV7-9 | CASSLYGGTSGNTIYF
13 | TRBJ2-1 | TRBD2 | TRBV7-3 | CASSSGGYNEQFF
12 | TRBJ2-1 | TRBD2 | TRBV30 | CAWGTTYNEQFF
16 | TRBJ2-1 | TRBD2 | TRBV28 | CASSLWTSGGRNEQFF
12 | TRBJ1-4 | TRBD1 | TRBV29-1 | CSVRTGDEKLFF
16 | TRBJ2-3 | TRBD2 | TRBV5-1 | CASSFQSGNRGDTQYF
15 | TRBJ2-1 | TRBD2 | TRBV11-2 | CASRRLAGDNNEQFF
13 | TRBJ2-7 | . | TRBV28 | CASSPVPSYEQYF
15 | TRBJ2-3 | . | TRBV5-1 | CASSFVAENTDTQYF
17 | TRBJ2-1 | TRBD2 | TRBV7-6 | CASSSLAGGLAGVEQFF
13 | TRBJ2-1 | TRBD1 | TRBV19 | CASSDTGGDEQFF